This T cell receptor beta chain emerged from a study of T cells in Graves' hyperthyroidism and ophthalmopathy. Stability of Graves' hyperthyroidism was defined as absent ophthalmopathy progression within 18 months. Using about 10 ml of fresh peripheral blood, PBMCs were prepared. In this sample, this clonotype turned up once. Its matching antigen is unknown. A much larger clonotype is one base distant, so this may be a read error. It was RNA transcripts that yielded the amplified TCR beta CDR3 regions. Initially, a first-round RT-PCR of the TCR CDR3 employed the HTBI primer set. TCRdb fed the multiplex PCR reads into MiXCR, producing one record per CDR3 protein. This sample has approximately 200,000 distinct CDR3 sequences; about 16% occur once, and the top ten carry over 35%. Findings and limits, study-wide: Among clonotypes expanded in thyroid above 0.001, most were also found in blood.

Trimming cost V 2 bases and J 1 base; bases outside gene matches: 7. Germline CDR1 and CDR2: DFQATT and SNEGSKA (reference sequence). The CDR3 has 16 residues. This chain joins TRBV20-1 and TRBJ2-7, with TRBD2 matching 11 bases. The sample was blood. The receptor's source is a man aged 40-55 years with Graves' hyperthyroidism. In DNA form, the CDR3 reads TGCAGTGCTAGACCTTTTTTAGCGGGGGGGTCCTACGAGCAGTACTTC. It translates to CSARPFLAGGSYEQYF.